The 16 T cell receptor beta chains given below trace back to one sample, sequenced in a study of blood T cell repertoires in COVID-19. The data were produced by immunoSEQ multiplex PCR, yet TCRdb's version contains in-frame clones alone and is incomplete. This table has 210,000 or so clones, under 85% appearing once. Sequences were obtained from peripheral blood. The receptors derive from a woman between 25 and 40 years old with COVID-19, enrolled during active disease.

This clone was observed a handful of times. Other DNA sequences in this specimen translate into the identical CDR3. The chain joins TRBV5-1 to TRBJ2-7; 7 bases match TRBD2. In germline, CDR1 is SGHRS, CDR2 YFSETQ. The CDR3 extends over 14 amino acids. J was trimmed by 1 base and V by 0 bases; bases with no gene match: 1. The CDR3 protein is CASSLGGGSYEQYF. In nucleotides, the CDR3 is TGCGCCAGCAGCTTGGGCGGGGGATCCTACGAGCAGTACTTC.

V is TRBV19 and J is TRBJ2-6; 8 nucleotides line up with TRBD1. From germline, CDR1 is LNHDA and CDR2 SQIVND (reference sequence). Germline trimming cut 3 bases from V and 4 bases from J; bases unmatched to any gene: 5. CDR3 length equals 16 residues. This CDR3 reads CASSIRGRSGANVLTF. CDR3 sequence (DNA): TGTGCCAGTAGTATCAGGGGGCGTAGCGGGGCCAACGTCCTGACTTTC.

The chain uses TRBV13 and TRBJ2-1; a weak D match, TRBD2 (6 bases). The germline CDR1 and CDR2 sequences are PRHDT and FYEKMQ (reference sequence). The CDR3 loop spans 14 amino acids. V was cut by 4 bases and J by 6 bases, with 13 bases left in between. The CDR3 protein is CASSWETSTNEQFF. In DNA, the CDR3 is TGTGCCAGCAGCTGGGAGACTAGTACCAATGAGCAGTTCTTC.

The CDR3 sequence: CASSSGQGKSTEAFF. The CDR3 region has the DNA TGTGCCAGCAGTTCGGGACAGGGTAAGAGCACTGAAGCTTTCTTT. J is TRBJ1-1 and V is TRBV9, with 9 bases that match TRBD1. The length of the CDR3 is 15 residues. CDR1 is SGDLS, CDR2 YYNGEE, per germline. V shed 5 bases, J shed 4 bases, and the junction held 9 bases outside the gene matches.

This clone has just one count. V usage is TRBV25-1 and J usage is TRBJ2-7; no firm D call. The V and J ends lost 2 bases and 3 bases respectively, with 14 bases between them. Germline loops: CDR1 MGHDK, CDR2 SYGVNS. CDR3 size: 15 residues. The CDR3 DNA follows: TGTGCCAGCAGTGAAGGTGATACGGTCCGCTACGAGCAGTACTTC. The encoded protein is CASSEGDTVRYEQYF.

The chain uses TRBV9 and TRBJ2-2; D call uncertain. This CDR3 has 14 residues. Germline V gives CDR1 SGDLS, CDR2 YYNGEE. V was cut by 3 bases and J by 0 bases, with 6 bases left in between. This CDR3 is CASSGAPNTGELFF. As DNA, the CDR3 is TGTGCCAGCAGCGGGGCCCCGAACACCGGGGAGCTGTTTTTT.

The rearrangement links TRBV30 to TRBJ1-5; 8 positions agree with TRBD1. CDR3 size: 12 residues. The germline CDR1 and CDR2 sequences are GTSNPN and SVGIG (reference sequence). Trimming cost V 7 bases and J 7 bases; bases outside gene matches: 6. CDR3 residues: CASRTGNQPQHF. In DNA, the CDR3 is TGTGCCTCTAGGACAGGGAACCAGCCCCAGCATTTT.

The V and J genes are TRBV28 and TRBJ1-5; D may be TRBD1 (5 bases). The CDR3 loop spans 16 amino acids. Germline V gene data show CDR1 as MDHEN and CDR2 as SYDVKM. V dropped 2 bases and J dropped 5 bases, with 16 bases sitting between them. DNA for the CDR3: TGTGCCAGCAGTTTAAAGTTTAAGGGAGGGGATCAGCCCCAGCATTTT. As protein: CASSLKFKGGDQPQHF.

This rearrangement joins TRBV5-1 to TRBJ2-3; 7 bases fit TRBD1. V lost 4 bases, J lost 2 bases, and 4 bases stayed unmatched. The V gene's germline CDR1 is SGHRS and CDR2 YFSETQ. This CDR3 is built from 14 residues. The CDR3 sequence: CASSAQGVTDTQYF. The CDR3 DNA follows: TGCGCCAGCAGCGCCCAGGGGGTCACAGATACGCAGTATTTT. Using reference TRBV5-1 and TRBJ2-3 for the parts outside the CDR3, the full variable domain is KAGVTQTPRYLIKTRGQQVTLSCSPISGHRSVSWYQQTPGQGLQFLFEYFSETQRNKGNFPGRFSGRQFSNSRSEMNVSTLELGDSALYLCASSAQGVTDTQYFGPGTRLTVL.

The chain recombines TRBV6-2 or TRBV6-3 with TRBJ2-5; TRBD1 agrees at 11 bases. Germline values: CDR1 MNHEY, CDR2 SVGEGT. The CDR3 runs to 15 residues. Trimming at V came to 5 bases and at J to 5 bases, leaving 7 bases not matched to a gene. In DNA form, the CDR3 reads TGTGCCAGCAGTGGCGGACAGGGGGCGGTGGAGACCCAGTACTTC. Translation gives CASSGGQGAVETQYF.

The rearrangement links TRBV7-9 to TRBJ1-3; 7 bases agree with TRBD1. The CDR3 totals 16 residues. The V and J ends lost 2 bases and 2 bases, in that order; junction bases with no gene match: 6. Germline V gene data show CDR1 as SEHNR and CDR2 as FQNEAQ (reference sequence). The DNA for the CDR3 is TGTGCCAGCAGCTTATGGGTGACAGGGACTGGAAACACCATATATTTT. Translating gives CASSLWVTGTGNTIYF.

The chain employs TRBV11-2 and TRBJ1-5; 8 bases are shared with TRBD1. The J segment lost 2 bases and the V segment lost 1 base, leaving 7 bases of the junction unmatched. Germline V gene data show CDR1 as SGHAT and CDR2 as FQNNGV. CDR3 length: 17 residues. The chain's CDR3 is CASSLGSPGQGNQPQHF. In DNA, the CDR3 is TGTGCCAGCAGCTTAGGCAGCCCGGGACAGGGCAATCAGCCCCAGCATTTT.

This chain connects TRBV6-2 or TRBV6-3 to TRBJ2-4; TRBD2 might be the D (5 bases). Germline CDR1 is MNHEY and CDR2 is SVGEGT. The V end lost 6 bases, the J end lost 3 bases, and 15 bases lay between the germline ends. This CDR3 is built from 15 residues. CDR3 nucleotides: TGTGCCAGCAGCGACACTTCTCGGGGCAAAAACATTCAGTACTTC. Protein: CASSDTSRGKNIQYF.

A few counts support this clone. The chain joins TRBV10-2 to TRBJ1-4; 11 nucleotides align to TRBD1. Trimming took 7 bases from V and 7 from J; bases not matched to a gene: 8. The germline gives CDR1 WSHSY, CDR2 SAAADI. The CDR3 contains 15 residues. In DNA, the CDR3 is TGCGCCAGCACTTCACGGGGACAGGGGGTTGAAAAACTGTTTTTT. This codes for CASTSRGQGVEKLFF.

The chain has TRBV18 and TRBJ2-1; possibly TRBD1 for D (5 bases). Per the germline V gene, CDR1 is KGHSH and CDR2 is LQKENI. The V end was cut by 2 bases, the J end by 7 bases, with 21 bases between. The CDR3 extends over 17 amino acids. CDR3 in DNA: TGTGCCAGCTCACCAAGGGAAGGGGCCCGGCGTGGGAATGAGCAGTTCTTC. This encodes CASSPREGARRGNEQFF. The variable domain in full, completed from reference TRBV18 and TRBJ2-1, reads NAGVMQNPRHLVRRRGQEARLRCSPMKGHSHVYWYRQLPEEGLKFMVYLQKENIIDESGMPKERFSAEFPKEGPSILRIQQVVRGDSAAYFCASSPREGARRGNEQFFGPGTRLTVL.

J is TRBJ2-1 and V is TRBV4-1, with 8 nucleotides matching TRBD1. Looked up from germline, CDR1 is MGHRA and CDR2 is YSYEKL. CDR3 size: 16 residues. Trimming at V came to 1 base and at J to 8 bases, leaving 10 bases not matched to a gene. The CDR3 loop is CASSQGAGQGMDEQFF. The CDR3, as DNA: TGCGCCAGCAGCCAAGGGGCCGGACAGGGTATGGATGAGCAGTTCTTC.